Listed here is a single TCR beta chain. This clonotype was recorded many times. Its antigen has not been determined. Base-call qualities are not available, and no considerably larger clone is one nucleotide away. Stable Graves' hyperthyroidism was defined as no progression to ophthalmopathy during 18 months of follow-up. The hyperthyroidism patients were between 18 and 65 years old and newly diagnosed, with a disease duration of less than 2 months. The study excluded patients with uncontrolled infections, other autoimmune diseases, pregnancy or lactation. Clinical symptoms, serum thyroxine and TRAb, thyroid ultrasound, and orbital computed tomography formed the basis for the diagnoses. PBMCs were separated from 10 ml of fresh peripheral blood using Ficoll-Paque density gradient centrifugation. Total RNA was extracted with Trizol reagent, and quality was checked on an Agilent 2100 Bioanalyzer. This record belongs to a study of T cells in Graves' hyperthyroidism and ophthalmopathy (dated by TCRdb to the late 2010s). For the wider study: Peripheral blood samples were taken at the time of initial diagnosis, prior to any treatment. To identify distinguishing TCR V-J signatures, a discovery cohort of about 100 patients was used, comprising under 45 with Graves' ophthalmopathy and 57 with stable Graves' hyperthyroidism. Prospective prediction of ophthalmopathy was tested in an independent validation cohort consisting of some 20 hyperthyroidism patients and some 16 patients who later progressed to ophthalmopathy. The approximately 95 discovery patients were divided at random into training and test sets in a 7:3 ratio. In more than five Graves' hyperthyroidism patients, the study also compared T-cell repertoires from thyroid tissue with T-cell repertoires from blood. Following sampling, methimazole starting at 30 mg daily was given to hyperthyroidism patients, and high-dose intravenous methylprednisolone was given to ophthalmopathy patients. According to the paper, TCR Vbeta CDR3 sequencing was carried out on over 130 peripheral blood samples, which came from some 41 ophthalmopathy, roughly 75 hyperthyroidism and 17 progressor patients. Paper-wide results and their limitations: A model built on a 13 V-J signature distinguished ophthalmopathy from stable hyperthyroidism, reaching roughly 88% sensitivity and 81.08% specificity in cross-validation and 80%/75% in testing. Sample size was not statistically predetermined, and blinding of investigators to group allocation was not performed. In validation, the model predicted progression to ophthalmopathy a median of roughly 6.5 months before onset, with roughly 68% sensitivity and roughly 73% specificity. Blood samples also contained most of the expanded thyroid clonotypes (frequency above 0.001), which suggests that blood repertoires may reflect thyroid immune responses.

For this chain, trimming is 5 bases at the V end and 4 bases at the J end, and the number of junction bases without a gene match is 2. The CDR3 runs 12 residues from the cysteine to the phenylalanine. Just the 36-base CDR3 DNA is kept, in frame starting at base 1. Looking up the germline V gene yields CDR1 SGHRS and CDR2 YFSETQ. Amplification of TCR beta CDR3 regions was carried out from RNA transcripts. The first round of RT-PCR for the TCR CDR3 was performed with the HTBI primer set and the Qiagen OneStep RT-PCR kit. The libraries were constructed in a second round of multiplex PCR and then size-selected and purified. Paired-end sequencing of the libraries was performed with 100 bp reads on an Illumina HiSeq2000. Turning to the authors' computational methods: SOAPnuke was used to process the raw data, removing reads that contained adapters or uncalled bases, had a mean Phred below 15, or lacked an exact match to the constant primer or identifier. High-quality paired reads were merged using COPE v1.2.5, and each unique nucleotide sequence was defined as a clonotype. Clonotypes were aligned to IMGT TRBV, TRBD and TRBJ reference segments using MiTCR v1.1. The analysis was restricted to V-J combinations with a frequency above 0.0001, which together covered just over 99% of the repertoires. The TCS score was defined as F50 (clonal expansion) divided by E x V (chaos), with BLOSUM62-based TCRdist calculated between CDR3 peptides within each V-J. Welch's t-statistics and random forest reduced some 510 V-J features to 10 to 15, which were used in a naive Bayes classifier (R e1071). TCRdb trimmed public reads at Q25 via fastp, called clones via MiXCR and kept in-frame beta chains. Identical CDR3 protein sequences are pooled into one entry, listed with their most common genes and DNA. Clone size and V and J calls follow TCRdb, not the original study. The sample data list 500,000 to 750,000 distinct CDR3 sequences, and roughly 14% of these were observed just once. The top ten hold roughly 6.6% of the sample.

The V and J segments used are TRBV5-1 and TRBJ1-2; 7 bases in between match TRBD1. Sequencing was done on a sample of blood. This sequence was found in a woman in her twenties or thirties with Graves' hyperthyroidism. The sequenced DNA: TGCGCCAGCAGTGACAGGGCCTATGGCTACACCTTC. This gives the protein CASSDRAYGYTF.